This T cell receptor beta chain is from a study of T cell repertoires in cytomegalovirus infection. Study-wide background: Indicated by public TCR beta signatures were CMV infection and matching HLA type. Whole-study results and caveats: HLA-C-restricted TCR beta clonotypes specific for CMV led the ex vivo response. Summed frequency of shared TCR beta families picked out CMV carriers who also had the relevant HLA.

TCRdb called the reads again in MiXCR, with one record for every CDR3 protein. The sample shows approximately 500,000 distinct CDR3 sequences, about 10% of them seen only once. Germline V gene data show CDR1 as SGHVS and CDR2 as FQNEAQ. Between the trimmed V and J ends, which lost 2 bases and 4 bases, there was a span of 11 bases. The CDR3 has 14 residues. This clonotype was counted at least ten times. The antigen is undetermined. The J gene is TRBJ2-5, the V gene TRBV7-8, with D uncertain. Material for sequencing was PBMCs. This receptor was identified in a human donor in good health (CMV status not recorded). Some clones in this sample may be carry-over from other donors' samples. The CDR3 DNA sequence: TGTGCCAGCAGCTTAAACGCGGTAGGAGAGACCCAGTACTTC. As protein: CASSLNAVGETQYF. Looking up the rest from reference TRBV7-8 and TRBJ2-5 gives the full variable domain: GAGVSQSPRYKVAKRGQDVALRCDPISGHVSLFWYQQALGQGPEFLTYFQNEAQLDKSGLPSDRFFAERPEGSVSTLKIQRTQQEDSAVYLCASSLNAVGETQYFGPGTRLLVL.